The 7 T cell receptor beta chains listed next were all sequenced from one sample in a study of identical twins (TCRdb year 2016). Library generation was performed with 5' RACE. Sequencing took place on an Illumina HiSeq 2000. Starting from the raw public reads, TCRdb applied fastp trimming at Q25, assembled clones with MiXCR and retained in-frame beta chains. Rows matching on CDR3 protein sequence are summarized as one entry with the most common DNA and genes. This sample gives 1.5 million to 2 million distinct CDR3 sequences in total; around 33% of them show up just once. Clones ranked in the top ten supply approximately 0.29% of the sample. What was sequenced was cord blood. These receptors were obtained from a newborn girl in good health.

This chain connects TRBV12-3 or TRBV12-4 to TRBJ1-3; TRBD1 might be the D (6 bases). The ends were cut back, 5 bases at V and 5 bases at J, with 22 bases in the middle. This CDR3 has 17 residues. The CDR3 reads CASSPLGRGTNRNTIYF. The CDR3 region has the DNA TGTGCCAGCAGTCCACTGGGCCGCGGGACAAATAGAAACACCATATATTTT.

The gene calls are TRBV28 and TRBJ1-6, with 7 bases aligning to TRBD1. This CDR3 spans 14 amino acids. Looked up from germline, CDR1 is MDHEN and CDR2 is SYDVKM. Germline trimming cut 5 bases from V and 9 bases from J; bases unmatched to any gene: 7. The CDR3 DNA sequence: TGTGCCAGCAGTCGACAGGGTTGGAGTTCACCCCTCCACTTT. This sequence encodes CASSRQGWSSPLHF.

The CDR3 DNA reads as TGTGCCACCAGTGCCCTGCTTAAGGGGGAGCTGTTTTTT. As protein: CATSALLKGELFF. V and J are TRBV24-1 and TRBJ2-2; D unresolved. The CDR3 contains 13 residues. Germline values: CDR1 KGHDR, CDR2 SFDVKD. Trimming removed 5 bases at V and 8 bases at J, with 11 bases between.

This clonotype was recorded many times. J is TRBJ2-5 and V is TRBV12-3 or TRBV12-4, with TRBD2 matching over 8 bases. The CDR3 runs 14 residues. V shed 1 base, J shed 9 bases, and the junction held 7 bases outside the gene matches. DNA of the CDR3: TGTGCCAGCAGTTTAGTGGGACTAGATGTCCCCCAGTACTTC. Its protein is CASSLVGLDVPQYF.

Concerning this clonotype itself: One end of the junction fails to match germline, which may point to a read error. The chain employs TRBV7-9 and TRBJ1-1; D gene unclear. The CDR3 consists of 13 residues. Looked up from germline, CDR1 is SEHNR and CDR2 is FQNEAQ (reference sequence). For the CDR3, the DNA is TGTGCCCGCAGCTTTTACAGAAACACTGAAGCTTTCTTT. Translating gives CARSFYRNTEAFF.

The gene calls are TRBV6-1 and TRBJ1-5; the D is unclear. Germline V gives CDR1 MNHNS, CDR2 SASEGT. The V gene lost 0 bases and the J gene lost 7 bases, with 7 bases spanning the gap. The CDR3 covers 13 residues. The CDR3 sequence is CASSEARRQPQHF. The CDR3 DNA reads TGTGCCAGCAGTGAAGCGCGGAGGCAGCCCCAGCATTTT.

The V and J genes are TRBV6-1 and TRBJ1-1, with 7 positions matching TRBD1. Germline loops: CDR1 MNHNS, CDR2 SASEGT. This CDR3 contains 13 residues. The V gene end was trimmed by 2 bases and the J gene end by 12 bases; junction bases not matched to a gene: 9. CDR3: CASSEPLQGLTFF. Here the CDR3 DNA reads TGTGCCAGCAGTGAACCCCTACAGGGGTTGACTTTCTTT.